This T cell receptor (beta chain) emerged from a study of blood T cell repertoires in COVID-19 (TCRdb year 2020). Concerning the study at large: Collaborator samples came from the United States, Italy and Spain and covered acute and convalescent phases of COVID-19. Where HLA class I and class II types were available, the types were taken from metadata supplied by the sample provider, not from assay-based typing. The repertoires were released in a freely available public database intended as a resource for research on the immune response to SARS-CoV-2. The dataset comprised deeply sampled blood TCRbeta repertoires from subjects exposed to, actively infected with, or recovered from COVID-19. A de-identified subject ID, COVID-19 status, age in years and sex were almost always included in the sample metadata. The material from the prospective study consisted of cDNA or gDNA derived from T cells, B-cell-depleted T cells, or PBMCs. Samples were obtained from the ongoing ImmuneRACE study (first 160 participants) and from over a thousand subjects provided by 6 global collaborators. Points the paper makes about the study in general: How much clinical and demographic metadata was included differed by source and by participant, and the metadata was provided uncurated.

The germline V gene (reference sequence) specifies SGHNT as CDR1 and YYREEE as CDR2. V is reduced by 4 bases and J by 3 bases, leaving a spacing of 10 bases between them. Taken from cysteine to phenylalanine, the CDR3 has 13 residues. The entry retains the CDR3 DNA only, 39 bases that are in frame from base 1. TCRbeta CDR3 regions were amplified from genomic DNA using the immunoSEQ Assay, a bias-controlled multiplex PCR. As for the authors' bioinformatics: The number of nucleated cells in each sample was estimated from the amplification of reference gene primers within the assay. Sequence reads were collapsed and filtered to measure the absolute abundance of every unique TCRbeta CDR3 rearrangement. For each sample, productive Simpson clonality was calculated as the square root of Simpson's diversity index over productive rearrangements. Held by TCRdb, this immuneACCESS table contains in-frame sequences only and omits some clones. Under half of the omission traces to an unresolved V gene where checked; the cause of the rest is unknown. That table gives V, J and clone size, and the DNA gave D and trimming. Recorded for this sample are 200,000 to 300,000 clones; roughly 80% of them occurred a single time. The ten largest account for around 3.3% of the sample.

A remark on this clone: There is no known antigen for this receptor. Nothing much larger sits one base from this clone, and base qualities are not available.

Each collaborating institution followed its own protocols to collect whole blood in K2EDTA tubes. For TCRbeta analysis, collaborator samples were shipped as frozen whole blood, as isolated PBMCs, or as DNA extracted from either sample type. Rearrangement joined TRBV5-4 to TRBJ1-2; a tentative D call is TRBD1 (5 bases match). Sequencing input: peripheral blood. The clonotype comes from a woman aged 18-35 years with acute or convalescent COVID-19. The CDR3 amino acid sequence is: CASSPGRDYGYTF. The DNA sequence is given as TGTGCCAGCAGCCCGGGCAGGGACTATGGCTACACCTTC.